This T cell receptor beta chain was found in a study of early T cells in non-severe SARS-CoV-2 infection. Background on the study: Sequencing used unsorted whole-blood bulk RNA, so chains lack pairing.

The CDR3 runs to 13 residues. Germline V gene lookup returns CDR1 ENHRY and CDR2 SYGVKD. Trimming removed 7 bases at V and 6 bases at J, with 14 bases between. This clonotype was seen only a few times. Antigen specificity is unknown. Study results and caveats: Missing private and CD4 specificities, VDJdb matching favored anti-spike CD8 responses.

Researchers tagged individual cDNA molecules with unique molecular identifiers. A single record per CDR3 protein comes from TCRdb applying MiXCR to the 5' RACE reads. The sample holds more than 60,000 distinct CDR3 sequences; 4% to 5.5% are singletons and the top ten take approximately 5%. Specimen: whole blood. The sequence was collected from an adult who was a healthcare worker with PCR-confirmed SARS-CoV-2 infection or an uninfected control (not recorded which). This chain connects TRBV10-3 to TRBJ2-3; D might be TRBD2 (5 bases). Here the CDR3 DNA reads TGTGCCATCACAGTGGAGGAGGCGGATACGCAGTATTTT. Translation gives CAITVEEADTQYF.